This TCR beta chain stems from a study of blood T cell repertoires in COVID-19. The overall study: Samples representing acute and convalescent COVID-19 were sourced from the United States, Italy and Spain. T cells, B-cell-depleted T cells, or PBMCs provided the cDNA or gDNA that served as material.

Under the authors' procedure: By means of reference gene primer amplification, nucleated cell counts were estimated. The assay was immunoSEQ multiplex PCR, and TCRdb's table has in-frame clones only and misses some. The DNA gave D and trimming, while V, J and clone size come from that table. The table includes 120,000 to 150,000 clones, approximately 88% detected once. Material: peripheral blood. The source is a human donor in a cohort sampled during active COVID-19.

For the CDR3, the DNA is TGTGCCAGCAGCACCACTAGCGGGGGGTACGAGCAGTACTTC. Translating gives CASSTTSGGYEQYF. The J gene is TRBJ2-7, the V gene TRBV11-2, with 12 bases that match TRBD2. The CDR3 is 14 residues long. Germline assignment: CDR1 SGHAT and CDR2 FQNNGV. V lost 5 bases and J lost 4; bases outside the gene matches: 3.